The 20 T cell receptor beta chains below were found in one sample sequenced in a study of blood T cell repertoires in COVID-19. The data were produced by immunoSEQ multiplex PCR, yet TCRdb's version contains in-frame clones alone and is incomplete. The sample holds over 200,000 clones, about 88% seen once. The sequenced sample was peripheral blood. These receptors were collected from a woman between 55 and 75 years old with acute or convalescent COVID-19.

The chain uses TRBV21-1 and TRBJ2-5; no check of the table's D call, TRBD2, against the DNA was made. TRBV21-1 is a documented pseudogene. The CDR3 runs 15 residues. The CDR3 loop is CASSKSDGPRETQYF. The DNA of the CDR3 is TGTGCCAGCAGCAAATCAGACGGTCCTAGGGAGACCCAGTACTTC.

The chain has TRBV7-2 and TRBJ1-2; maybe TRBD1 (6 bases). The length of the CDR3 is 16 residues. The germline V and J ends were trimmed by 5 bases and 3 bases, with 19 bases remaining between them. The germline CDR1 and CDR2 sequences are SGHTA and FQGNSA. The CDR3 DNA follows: TGTGCCAGCAGCCCGACAAACAGGGCGGGGGACTATGGCTACACCTTC. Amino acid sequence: CASSPTNRAGDYGYTF.

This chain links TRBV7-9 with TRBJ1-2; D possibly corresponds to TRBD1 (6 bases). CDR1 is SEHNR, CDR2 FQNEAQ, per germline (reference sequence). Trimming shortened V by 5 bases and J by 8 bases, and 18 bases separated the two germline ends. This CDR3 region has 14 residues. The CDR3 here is CASSRSGQREGYTF. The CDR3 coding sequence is TGTGCCAGCAGCCGAAGTGGACAGCGGGAAGGCTACACCTTC. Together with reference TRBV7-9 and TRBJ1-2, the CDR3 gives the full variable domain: DTGVSQNPRHKITKRGQNVTFRCDPISEHNRLYWYRQTLGQGPEFLTYFQNEAQLEKSRLLSDRFSAERPKGSFSTLEIQRTEQGDSAMYLCASSRSGQREGYTFGSGTRLTVV.

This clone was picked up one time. The CDR3 bases are TGTGCCAGCAGTTTAAGGCTAGCGGGTAGCTCCTACAATGAGCAGTTCTTC. This encodes CASSLRLAGSSYNEQFF. The rearrangement joins TRBV27 to TRBJ2-1; 8 bases map to TRBD2. CDR1 is MNHEY and CDR2 is SMNVEV in the germline V gene (reference sequence). V dropped 2 bases and J dropped 0; count of bases not matched to a gene: 6. The length of the CDR3 is 17 residues.

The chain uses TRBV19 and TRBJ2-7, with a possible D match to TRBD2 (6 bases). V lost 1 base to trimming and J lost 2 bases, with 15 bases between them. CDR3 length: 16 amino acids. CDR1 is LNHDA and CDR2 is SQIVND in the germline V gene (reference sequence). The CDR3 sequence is CASSIGGRGTPYEQYF. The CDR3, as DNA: TGTGCCAGTAGTATAGGGGGTCGGGGGACCCCCTACGAGCAGTACTTC.

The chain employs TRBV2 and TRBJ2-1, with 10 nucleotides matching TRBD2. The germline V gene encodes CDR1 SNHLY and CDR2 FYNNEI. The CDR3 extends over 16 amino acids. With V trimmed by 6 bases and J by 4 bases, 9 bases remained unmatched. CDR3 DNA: TGTGCCAGCAGCGAGTCACTAGCGGGACTATACAATGAGCAGTTCTTC. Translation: CASSESLAGLYNEQFF.

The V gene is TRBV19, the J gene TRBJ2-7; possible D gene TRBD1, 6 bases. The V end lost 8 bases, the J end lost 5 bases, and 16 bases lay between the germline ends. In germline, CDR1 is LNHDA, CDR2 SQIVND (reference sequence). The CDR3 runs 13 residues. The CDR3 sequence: CASRPQGIDEQYF. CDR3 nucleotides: TGTGCCAGTCGTCCACAGGGCATCGACGAGCAGTACTTC.

In nucleotides, the CDR3 is TGCGCCAGCAGCTTGGCCAGGGTAGGGGGAGATACGCAGTATTTT. The encoded protein is CASSLARVGGDTQYF. The chain couples TRBV5-1 to TRBJ2-3; possible D gene TRBD1, 6 bases. V dropped 0 bases and J dropped 5 bases, with 13 bases sitting between them. The CDR3 length is 15 residues. From germline, CDR1 is SGHRS and CDR2 YFSETQ.

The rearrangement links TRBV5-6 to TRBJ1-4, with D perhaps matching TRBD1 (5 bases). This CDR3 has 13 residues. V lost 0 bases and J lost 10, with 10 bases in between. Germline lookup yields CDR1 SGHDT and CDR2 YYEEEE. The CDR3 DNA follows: TGTGCCAGCAGCTTGGAAGGGAGGGGAAAACTGTTTTTT. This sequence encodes CASSLEGRGKLFF.

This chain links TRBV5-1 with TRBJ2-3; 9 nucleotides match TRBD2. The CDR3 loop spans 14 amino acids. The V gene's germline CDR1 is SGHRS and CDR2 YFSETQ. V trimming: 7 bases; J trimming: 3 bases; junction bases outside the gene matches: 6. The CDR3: CASSRSGGTDTQYF. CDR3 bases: TGCGCCAGCTCTAGGAGCGGGGGGACAGATACGCAGTATTTT.

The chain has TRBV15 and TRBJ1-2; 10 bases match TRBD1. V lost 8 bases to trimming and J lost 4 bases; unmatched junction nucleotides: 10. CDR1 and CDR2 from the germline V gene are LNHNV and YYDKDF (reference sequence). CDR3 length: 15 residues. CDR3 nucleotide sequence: TGTGCCACCTTACAAACGGGACAGGGGCCCTATGGCTACACCTTC. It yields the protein CATLQTGQGPYGYTF.

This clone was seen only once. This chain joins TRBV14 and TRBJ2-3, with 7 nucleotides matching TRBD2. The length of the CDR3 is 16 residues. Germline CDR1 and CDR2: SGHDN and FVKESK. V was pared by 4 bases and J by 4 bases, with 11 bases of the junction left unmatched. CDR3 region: CASSRLAGEVPDTQYF. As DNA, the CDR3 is TGTGCCAGCAGCCGCTTGGCGGGGGAGGTCCCAGATACGCAGTATTTT.

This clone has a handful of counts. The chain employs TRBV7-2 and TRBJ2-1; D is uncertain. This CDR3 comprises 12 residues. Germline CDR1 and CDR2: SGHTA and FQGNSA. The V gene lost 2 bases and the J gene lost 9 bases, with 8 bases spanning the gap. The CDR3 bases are TGTGCCAGCAGCTTAATTCCCGGTGAGCAGTTCTTC. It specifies CASSLIPGEQFF.

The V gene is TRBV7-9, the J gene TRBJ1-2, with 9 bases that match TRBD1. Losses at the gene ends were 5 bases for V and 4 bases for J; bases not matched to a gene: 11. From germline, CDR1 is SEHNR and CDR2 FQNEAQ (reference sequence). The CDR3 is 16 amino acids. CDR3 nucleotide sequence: TGTGCCAGCAGCCGTAGTATCCGACAGGGGGGCTATGGCTACACCTTC. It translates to CASSRSIRQGGYGYTF.

The CDR3 loop reads CASSFLKRGISTDTQYF. CDR3 bases: TGCGCCAGCAGCTTTCTCAAGCGGGGGATAAGCACAGATACGCAGTATTTT. The chain recombines TRBV5-1 with TRBJ2-3, with 8 bases aligning to TRBD2. The V gene end was trimmed by 2 bases and the J gene end by 0 bases; junction bases not matched to a gene: 8. The CDR3 contains 17 residues. Germline CDR1 reads SGHRS; CDR2 reads YFSETQ.

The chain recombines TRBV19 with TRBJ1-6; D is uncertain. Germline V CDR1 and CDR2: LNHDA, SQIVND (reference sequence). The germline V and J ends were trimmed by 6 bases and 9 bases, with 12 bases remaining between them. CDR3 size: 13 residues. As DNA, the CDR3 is TGTGCCAGTAGCCGGGGTGAAACTTCACCCCTCCACTTT. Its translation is CASSRGETSPLHF.

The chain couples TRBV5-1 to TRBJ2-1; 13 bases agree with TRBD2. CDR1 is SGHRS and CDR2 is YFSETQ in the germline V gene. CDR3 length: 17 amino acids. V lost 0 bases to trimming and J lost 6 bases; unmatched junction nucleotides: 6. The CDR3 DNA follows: TGCGCCAGCAGCTTGGGCCTGACTAGCGGGGGGCCCAATGAGCAGTTCTTC. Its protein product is CASSLGLTSGGPNEQFF.

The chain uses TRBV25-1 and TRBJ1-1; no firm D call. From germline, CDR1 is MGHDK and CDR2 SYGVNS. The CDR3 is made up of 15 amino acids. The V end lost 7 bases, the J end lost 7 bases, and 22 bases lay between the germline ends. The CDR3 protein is CASTRQETERGEAFF. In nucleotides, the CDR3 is TGTGCCAGCACCAGACAAGAGACCGAGCGGGGTGAAGCTTTCTTT.

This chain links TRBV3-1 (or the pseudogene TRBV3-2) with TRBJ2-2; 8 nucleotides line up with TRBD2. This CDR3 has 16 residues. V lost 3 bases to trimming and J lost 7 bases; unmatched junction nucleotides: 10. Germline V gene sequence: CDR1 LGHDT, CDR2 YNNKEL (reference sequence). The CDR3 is CASSHSGSGKFGELFF. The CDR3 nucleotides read TGTGCCAGCAGCCACAGCGGGAGTGGGAAATTCGGGGAGCTGTTTTTT.

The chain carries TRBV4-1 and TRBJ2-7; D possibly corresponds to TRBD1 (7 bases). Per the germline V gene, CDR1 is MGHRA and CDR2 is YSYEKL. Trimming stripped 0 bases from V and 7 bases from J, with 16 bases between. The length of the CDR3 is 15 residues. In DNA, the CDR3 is TGCGCCAGCAGCCAAGAGGCGGGACAGCAAAAGGAGCAGTACTTC. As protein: CASSQEAGQQKEQYF.